This T cell receptor (beta chain) derives from a study of blood T cells in healthy people across ages. Findings of the study overall: TCR beta diversity per million T cells fell roughly linearly with age.

Trimming removed 4 bases at V and 0 bases at J, with 9 bases between. The CDR3 spans 14 residues. This clonotype came up once. The antigen remains unidentified. Sample-barcoded 5' priming and a J-beta primer mix drove a second PCR of about 7 to 12 cycles. TCRdb called the 5' RACE reads again in MiXCR, with one record for every CDR3 protein. The repertoire includes some 1.6 million distinct CDR3 sequences, 30% to 40% of them detected once, and approximately 11% sits in the top ten. The receptor was isolated from a woman in her 30s in good health. The chain links TRBV12-3 or TRBV12-4 to TRBJ1-1; D gene ambiguous. The material sequenced was blood. The CDR3 nucleotides are TGTGCCAGCAGTTCTTTCTCTATGAACACTGAAGCTTTCTTT. This encodes CASSSFSMNTEAFF.